A selection of T cell receptor beta chains follows, all from one sample in a study of blood T cells in healthy people across ages. TCRdb analysed the 5' RACE reads with MiXCR anew, one entry per CDR3 protein. The repertoire holds over 700,000 distinct CDR3 sequences, with roughly 25% as singletons. The same specimen was also included in a second study, on T cells of mothers and their children.

The specimen was blood. These receptors originate from a boy under 18 in good health. The CDR3 runs from the conserved cysteine through the conserved F or W. Each record gives: D gene, V gene, J gene, clone size, CDR3 DNA, CDR3 protein. A D gene is named only where the DNA matches it firmly. Clone size is shown for a subset of rows, as once, few, many or a class of expanded clone.

>TRBD1|TRBV20-1|TRBJ1-1|.
TGCAGTGCTTCCCAGGGGGCGGGCGGATACACTGAAGCTTTCTTT
CSASQGAGGYTEAFF
>TRBD2|TRBV12-3/TRBV12-4|TRBJ2-2|.
TGTGCCAGCAGCCATTTGACTAGCGAGGGCACCGGGGAGCTGTTTTTT
CASSHLTSEGTGELFF
>TRBD1|TRBV29-1|TRBJ1-1|.
TGCAGCGTTCGAGGACAGGGGGCGGAGGCTTTCTTT
CSVRGQGAEAFF
>TRBD2|TRBV5-4|TRBJ2-1|.
TGTGCCAGCAGCGCGGCGGGGGGGGTGGATGAGCAGTTCTTC
CASSAAGGVDEQFF
>.|TRBV14|TRBJ1-1|.
TGTGCCAGCAGCCAACTCCTTCGGACTGAAGCTTTCTTT
CASSQLLRTEAFF
>.|TRBV11-3|TRBJ2-5|.
TGTGCCAGCAGGAGGGAGAGTGAGACCCAGTACTTC
CASRRESETQYF
>.|TRBV20-1|TRBJ2-1|.
TGCAGTGCTAGAGAAGGTTACAATGAGCAGTTCTTC
CSAREGYNEQFF
>.|TRBV2|TRBJ1-1|.
TGTGCCAGCACCCGCCAAGGGGGTTTCGTGAACACTGAAGCTTTCTTT
CASTRQGGFVNTEAFF
>TRBD2|TRBV20-1|TRBJ2-5|few
TGCAGTGCTAGTCTCAGGACTAGCGTAGAGACCCAGTACTTC
CSASLRTSVETQYF
>.|TRBV12-3/TRBV12-4|TRBJ1-5|.
TGTGCCAGCACCTTCGAGGGGGACTATCAGCCCCAGCATTTT
CASTFEGDYQPQHF
>TRBD2|TRBV11-2|TRBJ2-3|.
TGTGCCAGCAGCTCCAGACTAGCGGGGGGCGGGGATACGCAGTATTTT
CASSSRLAGGGDTQYF
>TRBD2|TRBV28|TRBJ2-7|few
TGTGCCAGCACCGATGCCGGGACTAGCGACTACGAGCAGTACTTC
CASTDAGTSDYEQYF
>.|TRBV24-1|TRBJ2-1|.
TGTGCCACCGCACCGATCCAGGCGCACAATGAGCAGTTCTTC
CATAPIQAHNEQFF
>.|TRBV7-9|TRBJ2-1|few
TGTGCCAGCAGCACCACATCCGGGGGTAATGAGCAGTTCTTC
CASSTTSGGNEQFF
>.|TRBV12-3/TRBV12-4|TRBJ2-1|few
TGTGCCAGCAGTACGGAACAGAGCTCCTACAATGAGCAGTTCTTC
CASSTEQSSYNEQFF